One and the same sample provided the 21 T cell receptor beta chains below, sequenced in a study of molecular identifiers for immune sequencing clone quantification. Each CDR3 protein gets one entry after TCRdb re-called the PCR reads with MiXCR. This repertoire shows under 650,000 distinct CDR3 sequences, nearly 20% found once; its top ten account for roughly 0.9%. Sequencing input: naive CD8+ T cells from blood, with Jurkat cell RNA spiked in. Subset given: FACS-sorted CD8+CD4-CCR7+CD45RA+ naive T cells. The receptor set was obtained from a human donor in good health. Some libraries in this study had Jurkat cell RNA spiked in.

The chain couples TRBV4-1 to TRBJ1-6, with TRBD1 identical over 9 bases. V gave up 3 bases and J gave up 10 bases; unmatched junction bases: 7. There are 15 residues in the CDR3. Germline CDR1 MGHRA, CDR2 YSYEKL. CDR3 protein: CASSQGQGTRSPLHF. CDR3 nucleotide sequence: TGCGCCAGCAGCCAGGGACAGGGTACCCGGTCACCCCTCCACTTT.

Turning to this clonotype: A much bigger clone sits one base away, suggesting this may be a read error. The chain employs TRBV7-9 and TRBJ2-2; 8 nucleotides align to TRBD2. This CDR3 comprises 14 residues. CDR1 SEHNR and CDR2 FQNEAQ come from the germline V gene (reference sequence). CDR3: CASSLTSEGGEPFF. The CDR3 DNA reads as TGTGCCAGCAGCCTGACTAGCGAGGGCGGGGAGCCGTTTTTT.

V is TRBV6-2 or TRBV6-3 and J is TRBJ2-1; unclear D gene. This CDR3 has 13 residues. Trimming cost V 6 bases and J 0 bases, with 6 bases left between them. CDR1 and CDR2 (germline): MNHEY, SVGEGT. The DNA for the CDR3 is TGTGCCAGCAGGGCAGACTCCTACAATGAGCAGTTCTTC. Its protein is CASRADSYNEQFF.

This clonotype was seen a single time. A read error may be the cause here, since a much bigger clone is one base away. This chain uses TRBV2 with TRBJ2-7; possibly TRBD2 for D (6 bases). Germline V gene sequence: CDR1 SNHLY, CDR2 FYNNEI. Between the trimmed V and J ends, which lost 6 bases and 2 bases, there was a span of 17 bases. This CDR3 region has 15 residues. The CDR3 DNA reads TGTGCCAGCAGCCCATCCCGGGACTTTCCCTACGAGCAGTACTTC. Amino acid sequence: CASSPSRDFPYEQYF. The whole variable domain, filled in from reference TRBV2 and TRBJ2-7, reads EPEVTQTPSHQVTQMGQEVILRCVPISNHLYFYWYRQILGQKVEFLVSFYNNEISEKSEIFDDQFSVERPDGSNFTLKIRSTKLEDSAMYFCASSPSRDFPYEQYFGPGTRLTVT.

A few counts support this clonotype. Just one base apart from a much larger clone, this may be a read error. The chain recombines TRBV4-1 with TRBJ1-1; D is possibly TRBD1 (5 bases). Trimming shortened V by 6 bases and J by 4 bases, and 18 bases separated the two germline ends. The CDR3 has 15 residues. CDR1 is MGHRA, CDR2 YSYEKL, per germline. Here the CDR3 reads CASRRIQESSTEAFF. The CDR3 coding sequence is TGCGCCAGCAGAAGAATACAGGAGTCGAGCACTGAAGCTTTCTTT.

The sample holds many counts of this clonotype. CDR3 sequence: CASSLDFHGLNTGELFF. The CDR3 bases are TGTGCCAGCAGCTTAGATTTCCACGGGCTGAACACCGGGGAGCTGTTTTTT. V is TRBV5-6 and J is TRBJ2-2; no clear D. CDR1 is SGHDT, CDR2 YYEEEE, per germline. Trimming left V 2 bases short and J 1 base short, with 15 bases between. This CDR3 region has 17 residues.

This clonotype was detected only a few times. This sequence joins TRBV10-3 and TRBJ2-1; possibly TRBD2 for D (5 bases). From germline, CDR1 is ENHRY and CDR2 SYGVKD. The V and J ends lost 0 bases and 1 base respectively, with 10 bases between them. The CDR3 spans 16 residues. This CDR3 reads CAISESMRGSYNEQFF. CDR3 DNA sequence: TGTGCCATCAGTGAGTCGATGAGAGGGTCCTACAATGAGCAGTTCTTC.

The V call is TRBV30, the J call TRBJ2-7, with 8 bases matching TRBD1. CDR1 and CDR2 (germline): GTSNPN, SVGIG (reference sequence). CDR3 length: 14 residues. Trimming cost V 4 bases and J 8 bases; bases outside gene matches: 13. CDR3 bases: TGTGCCTGGATTCGGACAGGGTATAGGTACAAGCAGTACTTC. The encoded protein is CAWIRTGYRYKQYF.

This clonotype was counted at least ten times. The V gene is TRBV7-6, the J gene TRBJ2-5; 9 nucleotides agree with TRBD1. Germline assignment: CDR1 SGHVS and CDR2 FNYEAQ. The CDR3 contains 15 residues. V dropped 1 base and J dropped 5; count of bases not matched to a gene: 5. CDR3 loop: CASSLVGTGHETQYF. The CDR3 DNA reads TGTGCCAGCAGCTTAGTCGGGACAGGGCATGAGACCCAGTACTTC.

About this clonotype itself: Possible read error: a much larger clone is one base away. Since the CDR3 does not end with the conserved phenylalanine or tryptophan, this likely comes from a read error. The chain combines TRBV20-1 with TRBJ2-3; D not resolved. Trimming left V 3 bases short and J 0 bases short, with 7 bases between. Germline-derived CDR1 and CDR2 are DFQATT and SNEGSKA (reference sequence). CDR3 length equals 13 residues. The CDR3 loop reads CSASSLSTDTQYV. CDR3 DNA: TGCAGTGCTAGTTCTCTAAGCACAGATACGCAGTATGTT.

For this clonotype: Just one base apart from a much larger clone, this may be a read error. V and J are TRBV19 and TRBJ1-5; TRBD1 aligns across 8 bases. The CDR3 extends over 15 amino acids. Germline-derived CDR1 and CDR2 are LNHDA and SQIVND (reference sequence). The CDR3 loop is CASTIGAGGKQPQHF. CDR3 nucleotide sequence: TGTGCCAGTACGATAGGTGCAGGGGGCAAACAGCCCCAGCATTTT.

In regard to this clonotype: A much larger clone differs from this one at a single base, so this may be a read error. The chain recombines TRBV7-2 with TRBJ2-3; 8 bases agree with TRBD2. The CDR3 length is 15 residues. The germline V gene has CDR1 SGHTA and CDR2 FQGNSA. After removal of 3 bases from V and 5 bases from J, the junction contained 7 bases not matched to a gene. Here the CDR3 DNA reads TGTGCCAGCAGCTTGAGCGGGAGAAGGGTAGATACGCAGTATTTT. This sequence encodes CASSLSGRRVDTQYF.

This clonotype occurred many times. The J gene is TRBJ1-5, the V gene TRBV19; D remains unclear. This CDR3 region has 13 residues. Germline CDR1 LNHDA, CDR2 SQIVND (reference sequence). Trimming stripped 4 bases from V and 9 bases from J, with 13 bases between. The CDR3: CASSTQTKWPQHF. The CDR3 nucleotides are TGTGCCAGTAGTACCCAGACTAAATGGCCCCAGCATTTT.

This clonotype has a count of ten or more. The chain carries TRBV6-2 or TRBV6-3 and TRBJ1-5; 7 bases match TRBD1. The trim removed 0 bases at V and 7 bases at J, leaving 15 bases unmatched. Looked up from germline, CDR1 is MNHEY and CDR2 is SVGEGT. This CDR3 spans 18 amino acids. CDR3 region: CASSYSLSDDRVGQPQHF. The CDR3 DNA reads as TGTGCCAGCAGTTACTCGCTTTCGGATGACAGGGTAGGACAGCCCCAGCATTTT.

This chain connects TRBV6-2 or TRBV6-3 to TRBJ2-2; 8 bases agree with TRBD2. V trimming: 4 bases; J trimming: 1 base; junction bases outside the gene matches: 11. The CDR3 consists of 18 residues. Per germline, CDR1 MNHEY and CDR2 SVGEGT. The CDR3 here is CASSSPRVAGRNTGELFF. The DNA for the CDR3 is TGTGCCAGCAGTTCCCCCCGGGTAGCGGGACGGAACACCGGGGAGCTGTTTTTT.

This clonotype was counted ten times or more. The gene calls are TRBV4-2 and TRBJ1-1; D might be TRBD1 (5 bases). CDR1 is LGHNA and CDR2 is YNFKEQ in the germline V gene. The CDR3 extends over 15 amino acids. V gave up 0 bases and J gave up 4 bases, with 12 bases separating them. The CDR3 coding sequence is TGTGCCAGCAGCCAAGAAAGAATCGGGGGCACTGAAGCTTTCTTT. Its protein product is CASSQERIGGTEAFF.

In its sample, this clonotype was seen a few times. The chain uses TRBV4-3 and TRBJ1-2, with D perhaps TRBD1 (6 bases). The CDR3 sequence is 14 residues long. Germline-derived CDR1 and CDR2 are LGHNA and YSLEER. Between the trimmed V and J ends, which lost 0 bases and 9 bases, there was a span of 14 bases. As DNA, the CDR3 is TGCGCCAGCAGCCAAGATATATCCCAGGGGAGCTACACCTTC. It translates to CASSQDISQGSYTF.

Details on this clonotype: This may be a read error: a much more frequent sequence differs by one nucleotide. This is likely a read error, given that the CDR3 carries no conserved phenylalanine or tryptophan at its end. The chain couples TRBV13 to TRBJ1-1; a possible D gene is TRBD1 (5 bases). Germline V gene sequence: CDR1 PRHDT, CDR2 FYEKMQ (reference sequence). V dropped 4 bases and J dropped 0 bases, with 9 bases sitting between them. The CDR3 has 14 residues. CDR3 loop: CASSSTEMNTEAFL. As DNA, the CDR3 is TGTGCCAGCAGCTCGACAGAAATGAACACTGAAGCTTTCCTT.

This clonotype was detected only a few times. The rearrangement links TRBV7-8 to TRBJ2-7; D call uncertain. The CDR3 sequence is 13 residues long. Germline V gives CDR1 SGHVS, CDR2 FQNEAQ. The ends were cut back, 3 bases at V and 5 bases at J, with 11 bases in the middle. The CDR3 protein is CASSFLLPHEQYF. CDR3 bases: TGTGCCAGCAGCTTTCTCCTCCCCCACGAGCAGTACTTC. Combining the CDR3 with reference TRBV7-8 and TRBJ2-7 gives the whole variable domain GAGVSQSPRYKVAKRGQDVALRCDPISGHVSLFWYQQALGQGPEFLTYFQNEAQLDKSGLPSDRFFAERPEGSVSTLKIQRTQQEDSAVYLCASSFLLPHEQYFGPGTRLTVT.

This chain joins TRBV20-1 and TRBJ2-7; D is possibly TRBD2 (5 bases). The CDR3 contains 16 residues. CDR1 and CDR2 from the germline V gene are DFQATT and SNEGSKA (reference sequence). V was cut by 5 bases and J by 5 bases, with 25 bases left in between. CDR3 coding DNA: TGCAGTGCTCTACCCCGAGACGGACTTCTTCCCCACGAGCAGTACTTC. Translating it yields CSALPRDGLLPHEQYF.

This clonotype was counted at least ten times. This chain connects TRBV5-6 to TRBJ1-1; a possible D gene is TRBD1 (6 bases). Germline values: CDR1 SGHDT, CDR2 YYEEEE. V was cut by 2 bases and J by 0 bases, with 11 bases left in between. There are 15 residues in the CDR3. CDR3 nucleotide sequence: TGTGCCAGCAGCTTAGGTGGGGACATGAACACTGAAGCTTTCTTT. Translated: CASSLGGDMNTEAFF. Supplemented by reference TRBV5-6 and TRBJ1-1, the full variable domain reads DAGVTQSPTHLIKTRGQQVTLRCSPKSGHDTVSWYQQALGQGPQFIFQYYEEEERQRGNFPDRFSGHQFPNYSSELNVNALLLGDSALYLCASSLGGDMNTEAFFGQGTRLTVV.